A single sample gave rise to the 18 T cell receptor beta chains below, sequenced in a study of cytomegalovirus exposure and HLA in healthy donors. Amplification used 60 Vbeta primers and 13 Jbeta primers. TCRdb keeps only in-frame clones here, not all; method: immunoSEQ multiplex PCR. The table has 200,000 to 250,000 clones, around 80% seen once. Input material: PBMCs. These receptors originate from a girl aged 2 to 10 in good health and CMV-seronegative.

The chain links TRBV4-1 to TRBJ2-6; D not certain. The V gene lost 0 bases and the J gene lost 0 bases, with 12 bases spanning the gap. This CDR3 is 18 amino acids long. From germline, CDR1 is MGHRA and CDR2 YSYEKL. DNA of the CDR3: TGCGCCAGCAGCCAAGATCGAGCCGATAGCTCTGGGGCCAACGTCCTGACTTTC. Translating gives CASSQDRADSSGANVLTF.

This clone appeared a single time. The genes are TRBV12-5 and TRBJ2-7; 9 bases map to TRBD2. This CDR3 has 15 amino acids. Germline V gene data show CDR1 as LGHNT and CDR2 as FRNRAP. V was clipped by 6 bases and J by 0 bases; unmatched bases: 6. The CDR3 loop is CASGPGLASSYEQYF. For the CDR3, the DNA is TGTGCTAGTGGCCCTGGACTAGCGAGCTCCTACGAGCAGTACTTC.

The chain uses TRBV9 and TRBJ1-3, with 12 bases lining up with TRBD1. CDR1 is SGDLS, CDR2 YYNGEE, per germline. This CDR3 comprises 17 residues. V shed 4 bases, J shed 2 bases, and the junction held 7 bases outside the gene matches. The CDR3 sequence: CASSPPGQGAAGNTIYF. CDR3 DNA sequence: TGTGCCAGCAGCCCTCCGGGACAGGGGGCGGCTGGAAACACCATATATTTT. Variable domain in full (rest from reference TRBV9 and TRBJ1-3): DSGVTQTPKHLITATGQRVTLRCSPRSGDLSVYWYQQSLDQGLQFLIQYYNGEERAKGNILERFSAQQFPDLHSELNLSSLELGDSALYFCASSPPGQGAAGNTIYFGEGSWLTVV.

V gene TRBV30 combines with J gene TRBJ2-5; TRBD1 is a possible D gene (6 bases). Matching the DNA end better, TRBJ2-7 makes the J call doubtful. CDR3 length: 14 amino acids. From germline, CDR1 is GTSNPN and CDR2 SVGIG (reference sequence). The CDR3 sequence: CAWSAGTIRYEQYF. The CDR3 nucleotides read TGTGCCTGGAGTGCGGGGACAATACGCTACGAGCAGTACTTC.

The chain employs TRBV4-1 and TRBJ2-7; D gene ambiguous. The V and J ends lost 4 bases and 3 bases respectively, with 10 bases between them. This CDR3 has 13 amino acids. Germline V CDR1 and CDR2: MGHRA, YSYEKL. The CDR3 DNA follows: TGCGCCAGCAGCCCCACCGCTAGCTACGAGCAGTACTTC. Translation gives CASSPTASYEQYF.

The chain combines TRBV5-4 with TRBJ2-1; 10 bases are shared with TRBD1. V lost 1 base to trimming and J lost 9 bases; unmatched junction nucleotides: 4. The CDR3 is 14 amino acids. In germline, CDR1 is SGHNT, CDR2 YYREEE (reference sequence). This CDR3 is CASSLRQGASEQFF. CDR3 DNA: TGTGCCAGCAGCTTGAGACAGGGGGCGAGTGAGCAGTTCTTC.

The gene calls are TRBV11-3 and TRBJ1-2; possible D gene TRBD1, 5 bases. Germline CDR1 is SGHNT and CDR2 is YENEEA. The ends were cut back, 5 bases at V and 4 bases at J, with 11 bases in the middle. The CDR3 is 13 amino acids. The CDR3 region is CASSRRGGYGYTF. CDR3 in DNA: TGTGCCAGCAGCCGAAGGGGCGGCTATGGCTACACCTTC.

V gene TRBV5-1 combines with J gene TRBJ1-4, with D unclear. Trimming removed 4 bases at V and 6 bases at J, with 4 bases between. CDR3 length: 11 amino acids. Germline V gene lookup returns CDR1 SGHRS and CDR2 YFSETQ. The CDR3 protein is CASSPYEKLFF. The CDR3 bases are TGCGCCAGCAGCCCGTATGAAAAACTGTTTTTT.

This chain's CDR3 is CASSLKGMDGYTF. For the CDR3, the DNA is TGTGCCAGCAGCTTGAAGGGGATGGATGGCTACACCTTC. The rearrangement joins TRBV7-2 to TRBJ1-2; D might be TRBD1 (5 bases). The CDR3 spans 13 residues. From germline, CDR1 is SGHTA and CDR2 FQGNSA. With 3 bases removed from V and 6 bases from J, the gap between germline ends came to 11 bases.

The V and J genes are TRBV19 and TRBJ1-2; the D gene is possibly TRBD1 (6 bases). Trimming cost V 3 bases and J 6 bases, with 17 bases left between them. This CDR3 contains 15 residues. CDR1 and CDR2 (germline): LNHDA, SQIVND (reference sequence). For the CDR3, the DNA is TGTGCCAGTAGTATGGAGCCGGGACAACTTCATGGCTACACCTTC. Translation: CASSMEPGQLHGYTF.

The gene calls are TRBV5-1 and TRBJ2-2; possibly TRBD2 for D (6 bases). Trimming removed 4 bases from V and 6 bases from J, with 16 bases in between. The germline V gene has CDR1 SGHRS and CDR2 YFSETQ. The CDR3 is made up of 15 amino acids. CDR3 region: CASSPEGLGAGELFF. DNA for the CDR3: TGCGCCAGCAGCCCGGAGGGTTTGGGGGCCGGGGAGCTGTTTTTT.

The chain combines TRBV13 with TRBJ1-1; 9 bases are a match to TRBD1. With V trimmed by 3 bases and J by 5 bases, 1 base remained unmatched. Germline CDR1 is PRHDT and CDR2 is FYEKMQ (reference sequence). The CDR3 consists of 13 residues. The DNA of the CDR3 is TGTGCCAGCAGCTTCGACAGGGGGACTGAAGCTTTCTTT. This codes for CASSFDRGTEAFF.

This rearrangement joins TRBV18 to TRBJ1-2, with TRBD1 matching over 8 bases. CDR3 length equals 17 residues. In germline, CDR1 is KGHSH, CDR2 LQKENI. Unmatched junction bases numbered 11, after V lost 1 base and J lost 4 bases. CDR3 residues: CASSPLLRDRRLYGYTF. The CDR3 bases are TGTGCCAGCTCACCACTTCTCCGGGACAGGCGCCTCTATGGCTACACCTTC. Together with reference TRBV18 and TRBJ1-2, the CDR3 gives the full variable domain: NAGVMQNPRHLVRRRGQEARLRCSPMKGHSHVYWYRQLPEEGLKFMVYLQKENIIDESGMPKERFSAEFPKEGPSILRIQQVVRGDSAAYFCASSPLLRDRRLYGYTFGSGTRLTVV.

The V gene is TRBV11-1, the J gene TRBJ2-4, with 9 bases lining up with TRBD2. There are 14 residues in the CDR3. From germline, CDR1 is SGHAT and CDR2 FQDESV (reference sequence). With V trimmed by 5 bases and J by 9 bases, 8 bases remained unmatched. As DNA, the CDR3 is TGTGCCAGCAGCCCCGGACTAGCGAGGGGCATTCAGTACTTC. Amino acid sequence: CASSPGLARGIQYF.

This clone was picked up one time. For the CDR3, the DNA is TGTGCCAGCAGCGTAGAAGGCTACAGCCTTCAGTACTTC. Translated: CASSVEGYSLQYF. The chain carries TRBV9 and TRBJ2-7; D not certain. Germline-derived CDR1 and CDR2 are SGDLS and YYNGEE. The V gene lost 0 bases and the J gene lost 10 bases, with 14 bases spanning the gap. The CDR3 runs 13 residues.

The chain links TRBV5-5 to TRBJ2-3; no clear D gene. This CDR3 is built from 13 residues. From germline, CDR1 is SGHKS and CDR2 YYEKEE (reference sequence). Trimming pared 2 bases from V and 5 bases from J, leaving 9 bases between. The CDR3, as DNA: TGTGCCAGCAGCTTAAGAAGAGGAGATACGCAGTATTTT. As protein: CASSLRRGDTQYF.

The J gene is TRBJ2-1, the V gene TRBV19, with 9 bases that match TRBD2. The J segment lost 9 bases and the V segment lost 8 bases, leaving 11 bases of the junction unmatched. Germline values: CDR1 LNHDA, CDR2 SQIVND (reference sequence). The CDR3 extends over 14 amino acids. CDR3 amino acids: CASVDPGLAAEQFF. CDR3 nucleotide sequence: TGTGCCAGTGTTGACCCGGGACTAGCCGCTGAGCAGTTCTTC.

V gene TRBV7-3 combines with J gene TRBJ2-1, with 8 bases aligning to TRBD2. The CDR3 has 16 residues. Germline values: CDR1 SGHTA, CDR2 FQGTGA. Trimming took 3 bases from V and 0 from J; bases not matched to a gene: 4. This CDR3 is CASSFTSGLSYNEQFF. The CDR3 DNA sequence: TGTGCCAGCAGCTTTACTAGCGGTCTCTCCTACAATGAGCAGTTCTTC.